This T cell receptor beta chain came from a study of OX40 agonist ivuxolimab in advanced cancers. At the level of the study: Ivuxolimab, which patients received intravenously every 2 weeks, was dosed at 0.01 to 10 mg/kg. Of mixed ages from roughly 23 to 80 and averaging 60 years, the group was around 78% male.

Germline V gene data show CDR1 as MNHNS and CDR2 as SASEGT. The CDR3 sequence is 17 residues long. The junction had 12 bases not matched to a gene; V was cut back by 3 bases and J by 4 bases. Assay: immunoSEQ multiplex PCR; the TCRdb copy retains only in-frame clones and omits some. Of around 70,000 clones listed, approximately 90% were seen once; the top ten hold approximately 1%. The receptor was isolated from an adult with an advanced solid tumor such as melanoma, head and neck, liver or kidney cancer. The V gene is TRBV6-1, the J gene TRBJ2-7; 10 bases line up with TRBD1. The sample here was CD4+ or CD8+ T cells sorted from blood, taken in a trial of the OX40 agonist ivuxolimab. The CDR3 DNA follows: TGTGCCAGCAGTGAGCGGGGGCGAGGACAGGGGGTTTACGAGCAGTACTTC. This translates into CASSERGRGQGVYEQYF.